Presented here are 12 T cell receptor beta chains from one specimen sequenced in a study of cytotoxic CD8 clonotypes in ibrutinib-treated CLL. The data were produced by immunoSEQ multiplex PCR, yet TCRdb's version contains in-frame clones alone and is incomplete. The repertoire holds some 140,000 clones, approximately 89% seen once, with roughly 10% in the top ten. This specimen consisted of PBMCs, obtained after 12 months of ibrutinib treatment. These receptors were collected from a human donor with chronic lymphocytic leukemia.

This clone was seen only once. This chain uses TRBV4-2 with TRBJ2-1; 8 nucleotides line up with TRBD1. This CDR3 is built from 13 residues. With V trimmed by 4 bases and J by 15 bases, 11 bases remained unmatched. Germline-derived CDR1 and CDR2 are LGHNA and YNFKEQ. For the CDR3, the DNA is TGTGCCAGCAGCCCGACAGGGGCGGTGGTCGGGTTCTTC. This gives the protein CASSPTGAVVGFF.

V usage is TRBV19 and J usage is TRBJ2-6, with D perhaps matching TRBD2 (5 bases). The V end lost 11 bases, the J end lost 0 bases, and 14 bases lay between the germline ends. The CDR3 consists of 15 residues. CDR1 is LNHDA and CDR2 is SQIVND in the germline V gene (reference sequence). CDR3 protein: CACGPYISGANVLTF. In DNA form, the CDR3 reads TGTGCCTGCGGGCCTTACATCTCTGGGGCCAACGTCCTGACTTTC.

The rearrangement uses TRBV11-2 and TRBJ1-1; 7 bases agree with TRBD1. In germline, CDR1 is SGHAT, CDR2 FQNNGV. V gave up 5 bases and J gave up 0 bases; unmatched junction bases: 9. The CDR3 length is 16 residues. This CDR3 is CASSPPHGQVNTEAFF. Here the CDR3 DNA reads TGTGCCAGCAGCCCCCCCCACGGACAGGTGAACACTGAAGCTTTCTTT.

V usage is TRBV4-1 and J usage is TRBJ1-4, with 7 bases lining up with TRBD1. CDR1 and CDR2 from the germline V gene are MGHRA and YSYEKL. Trimming at V came to 2 bases and at J to 8 bases, leaving 8 bases not matched to a gene. This CDR3 comprises 15 residues. CDR3 sequence (DNA): TGCGCCAGCAGCCAAATCGACAGGGATGAAGAAAAACTGTTTTTT. Translation gives CASSQIDRDEEKLFF.

The V and J genes are TRBV2 and TRBJ1-5, with TRBD1 matching 9 bases. Germline V gene data show CDR1 as SNHLY and CDR2 as FYNNEI. Unmatched junction bases numbered 6, after V lost 6 bases and J lost 3 bases. The CDR3 is made up of 15 amino acids. This CDR3 reads CASRDWTGANQPQHF. The DNA for the CDR3 is TGTGCCAGCAGGGATTGGACAGGGGCCAATCAGCCCCAGCATTTT.

This clone is a singleton in its sample. The CDR3: CASRGQGYTEAFF. The CDR3 DNA is TGTGCCAGCAGGGGACAGGGCTACACTGAAGCTTTCTTT. The genes are TRBV2 and TRBJ1-1, with TRBD1 matching over 9 bases. This CDR3 is 13 amino acids long. Germline V gene sequence: CDR1 SNHLY, CDR2 FYNNEI. The junction had 2 bases not matched to a gene; V was cut back by 6 bases and J by 3 bases. Full variable domain (outside the CDR3, taken from reference TRBV2 and TRBJ1-1): EPEVTQTPSHQVTQMGQEVILRCVPISNHLYFYWYRQILGQKVEFLVSFYNNEISEKSEIFDDQFSVERPDGSNFTLKIRSTKLEDSAMYFCASRGQGYTEAFFGQGTRLTVV.

This rearrangement joins TRBV7-2 to TRBJ1-4; possible D gene TRBD1, 5 bases. With 5 bases removed from V and 0 bases from J, the gap between germline ends came to 10 bases. CDR1 SGHTA and CDR2 FQGNSA come from the germline V gene. The CDR3 has 15 residues. Here the CDR3 reads CASSRVQATNEKLFF. CDR3 coding DNA: TGTGCCAGCAGCAGAGTACAGGCAACTAATGAAAAACTGTTTTTT.

This clone was recorded only once. The chain uses TRBV29-1 and TRBJ2-7; D may be TRBD1 or TRBD2 (5 bases each). Trimming removed 3 bases at V and 4 bases at J, with 7 bases between. The CDR3 has 11 amino acids. Germline loops: CDR1 SQVTM, CDR2 ANQGSEA. The CDR3 DNA sequence: TGCAGCGTTGAGTGGGGGTACGAGCAGTACTTC. It translates to CSVEWGYEQYF.

This sequence joins TRBV11-2 and TRBJ2-7; D is undetermined. Trimming stripped 3 bases from V and 3 bases from J, with 18 bases between. The CDR3 has 16 amino acids. Germline V lookup: CDR1 SGHAT, CDR2 FQNNGV. The DNA of the CDR3 is TGTGCCAGCAGCTTTAACCTCGGCGTTCTGGTCTACGAGCAGTACTTC. This sequence encodes CASSFNLGVLVYEQYF.

CDR3 in DNA: TGCAGTGCCGGGACAGGGGTGCGGGGCACTGAAGCTTTCTTT. Translating it yields CSAGTGVRGTEAFF. The V and J genes are TRBV29-1 and TRBJ1-1; 10 bases align to TRBD1. The CDR3 covers 14 residues. The germline V gene encodes CDR1 SQVTM and CDR2 ANQGSEA.

This clone occurred once. The chain joins TRBV18 to TRBJ1-5; unclear D gene. This CDR3 spans 14 amino acids. The V gene lost 3 bases and the J gene lost 3 bases, with 9 bases spanning the gap. The germline gives CDR1 KGHSH, CDR2 LQKENI. The CDR3 region is CASSPDRTNQPQHF. CDR3 sequence (DNA): TGTGCCAGCTCACCCGATCGCACCAATCAGCCCCAGCATTTT.

A word on this clone: The junction shows a germline mismatch at one end, possibly a read error. The chain has TRBV7-7 and TRBJ2-5; TRBD1 agrees at 8 bases. This CDR3 contains 15 residues. Germline values: CDR1 SSHAT, CDR2 FNYEAQ (reference sequence). CDR3 region: CASSLGGDRKETQYF. The DNA for the CDR3 is TGTGCTAGCAGCTTAGGCGGGGACAGGAAAGAGACCCAGTACTTC.